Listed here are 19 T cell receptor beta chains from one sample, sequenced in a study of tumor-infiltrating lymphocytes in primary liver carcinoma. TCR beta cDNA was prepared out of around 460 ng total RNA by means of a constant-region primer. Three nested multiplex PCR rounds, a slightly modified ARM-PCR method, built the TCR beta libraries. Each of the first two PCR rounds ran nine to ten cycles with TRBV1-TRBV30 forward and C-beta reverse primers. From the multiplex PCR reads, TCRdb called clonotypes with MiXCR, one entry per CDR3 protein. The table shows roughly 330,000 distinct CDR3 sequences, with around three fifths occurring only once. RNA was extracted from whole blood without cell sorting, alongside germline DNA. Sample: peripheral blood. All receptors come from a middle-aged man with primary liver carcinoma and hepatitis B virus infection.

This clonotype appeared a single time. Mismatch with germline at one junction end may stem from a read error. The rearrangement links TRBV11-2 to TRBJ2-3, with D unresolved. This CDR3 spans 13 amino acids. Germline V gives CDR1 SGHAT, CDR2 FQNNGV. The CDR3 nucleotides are TGTCCCAGCCGCGGACCAGAAACAGATACGCGGTATTTT. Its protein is CPSRGPETDTRYF.

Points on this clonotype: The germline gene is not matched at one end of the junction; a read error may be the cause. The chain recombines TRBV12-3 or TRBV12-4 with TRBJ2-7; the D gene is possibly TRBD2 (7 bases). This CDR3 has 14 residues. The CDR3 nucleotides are TGTGTCAGCAGTCCAGGGGAGGGGGGGTGTGAGCAGTACTTC. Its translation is CVSSPGEGGCEQYF.

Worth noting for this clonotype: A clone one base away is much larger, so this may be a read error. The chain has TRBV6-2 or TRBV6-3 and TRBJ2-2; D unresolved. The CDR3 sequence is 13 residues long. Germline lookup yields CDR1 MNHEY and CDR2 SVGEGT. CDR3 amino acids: CTSSFTYTGELFF. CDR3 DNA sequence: TGTACCAGCAGTTTCACATACACCGGGGAGCTGTTTTTT.

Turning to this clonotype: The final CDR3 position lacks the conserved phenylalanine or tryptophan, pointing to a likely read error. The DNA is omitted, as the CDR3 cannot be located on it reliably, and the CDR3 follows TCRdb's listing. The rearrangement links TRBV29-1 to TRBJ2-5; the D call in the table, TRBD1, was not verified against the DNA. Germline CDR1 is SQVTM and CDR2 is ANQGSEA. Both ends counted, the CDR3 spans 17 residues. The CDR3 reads CSVDSGAGQGAWETRYL.

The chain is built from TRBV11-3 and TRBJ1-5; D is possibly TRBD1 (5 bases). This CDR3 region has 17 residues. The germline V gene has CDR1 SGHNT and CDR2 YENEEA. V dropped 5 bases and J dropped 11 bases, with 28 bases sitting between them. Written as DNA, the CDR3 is TGTGCCAGCAGCGAAACGACACCTCGGGGGATAAATAGGTCCCAGCATTTT. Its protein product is CASSETTPRGINRSQHF. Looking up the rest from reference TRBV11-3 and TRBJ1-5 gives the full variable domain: EAGVVQSPRYKIIEKKQPVAFWCNPISGHNTLYWYLQNLGQGPELLIRYENEEAVDDSQLPKDRFSAERLKGVDSTLKIQPAELGDSAVYLCASSETTPRGINRSQHFGDGTRLSIL.

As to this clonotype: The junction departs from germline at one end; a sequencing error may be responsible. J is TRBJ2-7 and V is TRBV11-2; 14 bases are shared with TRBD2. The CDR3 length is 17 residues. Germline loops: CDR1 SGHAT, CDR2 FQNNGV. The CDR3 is CASSLARLAGGPNEQYF. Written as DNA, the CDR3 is TGTGCCAGTAGCTTAGCGAGACTAGCGGGAGGGCCAAACGAGCAGTACTTC.

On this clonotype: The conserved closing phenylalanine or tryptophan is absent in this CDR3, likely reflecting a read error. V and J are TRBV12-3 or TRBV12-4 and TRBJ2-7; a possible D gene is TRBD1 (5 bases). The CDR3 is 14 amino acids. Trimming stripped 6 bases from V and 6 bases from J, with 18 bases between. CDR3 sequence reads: CASSPLPTGTEQYY. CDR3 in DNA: TGTGCCAGCAGCCCTTTGCCCACAGGTACCGAGCAGTACTAC.

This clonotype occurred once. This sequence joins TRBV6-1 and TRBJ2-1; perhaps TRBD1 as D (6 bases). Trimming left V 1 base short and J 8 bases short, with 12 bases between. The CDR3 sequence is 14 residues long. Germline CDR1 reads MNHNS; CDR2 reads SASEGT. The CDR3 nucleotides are TGTGCCAGCAGTGAAGGGTACAGGGTGCATGAGCAGTTCTTC. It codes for CASSEGYRVHEQFF.

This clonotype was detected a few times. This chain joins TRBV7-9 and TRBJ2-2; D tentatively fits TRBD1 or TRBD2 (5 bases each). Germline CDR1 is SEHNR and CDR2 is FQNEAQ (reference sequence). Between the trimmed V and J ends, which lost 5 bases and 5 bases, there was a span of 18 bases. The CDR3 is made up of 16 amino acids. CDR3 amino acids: CASSQGRSRRTGELFF. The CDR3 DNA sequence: TGTGCCAGCAGCCAGGGTCGATCTCGGAGGACCGGGGAGCTGTTTTTT.

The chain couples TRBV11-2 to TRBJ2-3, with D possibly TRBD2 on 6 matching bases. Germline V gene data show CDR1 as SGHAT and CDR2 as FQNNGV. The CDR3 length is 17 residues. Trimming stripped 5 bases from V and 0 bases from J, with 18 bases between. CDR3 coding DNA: TGTGCCAGCAGCCTCGGACTACGCCCAATAAGCACAGATACGCAGTATTTT. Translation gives CASSLGLRPISTDTQYF. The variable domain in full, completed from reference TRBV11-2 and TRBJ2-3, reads EAGVAQSPRYKIIEKRQSVAFWCNPISGHATLYWYQQILGQGPKLLIQFQNNGVVDDSQLPKDRFSAERLKGVDSTLKIQPAKLEDSAVYLCASSLGLRPISTDTQYFGPGTRLTVL.

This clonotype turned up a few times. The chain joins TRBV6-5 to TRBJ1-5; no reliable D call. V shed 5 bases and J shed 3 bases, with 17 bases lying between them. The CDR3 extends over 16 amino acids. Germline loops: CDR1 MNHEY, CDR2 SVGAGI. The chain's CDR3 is CASSMTQLGVNQPQHF. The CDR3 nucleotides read TGTGCCAGCAGTATGACCCAGCTTGGGGTCAATCAGCCCCAGCATTTT.

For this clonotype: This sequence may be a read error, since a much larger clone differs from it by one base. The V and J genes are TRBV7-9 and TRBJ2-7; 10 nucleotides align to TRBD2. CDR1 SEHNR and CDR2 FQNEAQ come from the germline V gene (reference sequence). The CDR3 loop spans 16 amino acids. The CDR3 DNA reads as TGTTCCAGCAGCTTAGATTTGGGACTAGCGTCCTACGAGCAGTACTTC. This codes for CSSSLDLGLASYEQYF.

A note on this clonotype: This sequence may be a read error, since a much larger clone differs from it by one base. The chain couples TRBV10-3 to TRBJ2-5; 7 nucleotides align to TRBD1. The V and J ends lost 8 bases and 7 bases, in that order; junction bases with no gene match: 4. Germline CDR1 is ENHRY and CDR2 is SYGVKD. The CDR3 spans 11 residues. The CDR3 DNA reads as TGTGCCATCGAGGGGGCAGGGACCCAGTACTTC. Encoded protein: CAIEGAGTQYF.

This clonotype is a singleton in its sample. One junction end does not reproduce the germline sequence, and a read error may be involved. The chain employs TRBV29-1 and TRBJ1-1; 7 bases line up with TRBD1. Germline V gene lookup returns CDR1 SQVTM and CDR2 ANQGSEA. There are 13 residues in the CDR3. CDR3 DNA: TGCAGCGTTGTAGTGCAGGGGGACACTGAAGCTTTCTTC. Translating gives CSVVVQGDTEAFF.

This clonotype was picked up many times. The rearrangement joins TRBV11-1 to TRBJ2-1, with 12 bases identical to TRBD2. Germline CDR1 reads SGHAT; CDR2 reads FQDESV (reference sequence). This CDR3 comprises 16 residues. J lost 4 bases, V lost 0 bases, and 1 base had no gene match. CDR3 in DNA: TGTGCCAGCAGCTTAGCAGGACTAGCGGGATACAATGAGCAGTTCTTC. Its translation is CASSLAGLAGYNEQFF.

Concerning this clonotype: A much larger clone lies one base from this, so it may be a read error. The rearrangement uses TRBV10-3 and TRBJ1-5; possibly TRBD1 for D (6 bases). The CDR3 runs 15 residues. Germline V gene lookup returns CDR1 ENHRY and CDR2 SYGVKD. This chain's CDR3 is CAISESTAGAQSQHF. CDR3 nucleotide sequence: TGTGCCATCAGTGAGTCTACGGCAGGGGCTCAGTCCCAGCATTTT.

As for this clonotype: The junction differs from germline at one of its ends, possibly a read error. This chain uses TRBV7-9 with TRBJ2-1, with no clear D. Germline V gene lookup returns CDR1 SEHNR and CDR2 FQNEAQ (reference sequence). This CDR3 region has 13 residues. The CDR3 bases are TGTGACAGCAGACCCCCGGATTACAATGAGCAGTTCTTC. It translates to CDSRPPDYNEQFF.

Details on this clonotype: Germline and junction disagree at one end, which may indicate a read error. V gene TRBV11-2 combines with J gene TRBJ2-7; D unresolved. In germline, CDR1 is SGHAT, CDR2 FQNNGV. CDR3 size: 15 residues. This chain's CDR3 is CTSSLEVAMVYEQYF. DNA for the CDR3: TGTACCAGCAGCTTAGAGGTGGCGATGGTATACGAGCAGTACTTC. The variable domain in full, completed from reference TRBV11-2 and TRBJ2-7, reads EAGVAQSPRYKIIEKRQSVAFWCNPISGHATLYWYQQILGQGPKLLIQFQNNGVVDDSQLPKDRFSAERLKGVDSTLKIQPAKLEDSAVYLCTSSLEVAMVYEQYFGPGTRLTVT.

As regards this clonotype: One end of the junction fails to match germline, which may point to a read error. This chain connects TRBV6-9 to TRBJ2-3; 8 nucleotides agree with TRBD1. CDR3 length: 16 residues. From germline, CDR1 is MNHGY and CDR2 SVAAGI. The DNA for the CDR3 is TGTGCCAGCAGACCCACAGACAGGGGATTCACAGATACGCAGTACTTT. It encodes CASRPTDRGFTDTQYF.